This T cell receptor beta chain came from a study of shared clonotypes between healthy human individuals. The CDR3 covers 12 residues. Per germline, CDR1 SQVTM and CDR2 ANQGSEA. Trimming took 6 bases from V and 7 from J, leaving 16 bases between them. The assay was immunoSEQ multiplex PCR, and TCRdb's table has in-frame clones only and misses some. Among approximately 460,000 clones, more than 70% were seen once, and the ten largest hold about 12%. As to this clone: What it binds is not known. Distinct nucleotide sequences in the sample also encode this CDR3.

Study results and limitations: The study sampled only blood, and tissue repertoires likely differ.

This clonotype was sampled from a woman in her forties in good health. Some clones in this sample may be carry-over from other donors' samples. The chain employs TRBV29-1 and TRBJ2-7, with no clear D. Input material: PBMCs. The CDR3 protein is CSVPGEAGEQYF. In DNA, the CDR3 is TGCAGCGTCCCTGGCGAAGCTGGGGAGCAGTACTTC.